Listed below are T cell receptor beta chains from one sample, sequenced in a study of T-cell memory formation after mild COVID-19. TCRdb reprocessed the 5' RACE reads via MiXCR and lists one record per CDR3 protein. The sample holds a few hundred thousand distinct CDR3 sequences, roughly a sixth seen once. Sequencing was performed on PBMCs or a T cell subset sorted from them (not recorded which). Receptor source: a man between 18 and 35 years old who had mild COVID-19 (a few samples of this study predate the infection). Cell type and time point are not known. The CDR3 runs from the conserved cysteine through the conserved F or W. Fields, in order: J gene, D gene, V gene, clone size, CDR3 protein, CDR3 DNA. A D gene is named only where the DNA matches it firmly. Not all rows give a size; the values are once, few, many and, for expanded clones, a class.

TRBJ2-7,.,TRBV4-3,few,CASSFVGEAYEQYF,TGCGCCAGCAGCTTTGTGGGGGAGGCCTACGAGCAGTACTTC
TRBJ2-6,.,TRBV4-1,.,CASSPQERANVLTF,TGCGCCAGCAGCCCTCAAGAGAGGGCCAACGTCCTGACTTTC
TRBJ1-1,.,TRBV5-5,many,CASRSIRGGVRAFF,TGTGCCAGCAGGTCGATTAGGGGAGGAGTACGCGCTTTCTTT
TRBJ2-5,.,TRBV20-1,.,CSARGRGTSMETQYF,TGCAGTGCTAGAGGTCGAGGAACTAGCATGGAGACCCAGTACTTC
TRBJ2-4,.,TRBV12-3/TRBV12-4,few,CASGGHEVKSKNIQYF,TGTGCCAGCGGGGGACACGAAGTGAAGTCCAAAAACATTCAGTACTTC
TRBJ1-2,.,TRBV5-1,.,CASSTGQVYGYTF,TGCGCCAGCAGCACGGGACAAGTCTATGGCTACACCTTC
TRBJ1-6,.,TRBV6-5,few,CATGGDNSPLHF,TGTGCCACCGGGGGAGATAATTCACCCCTCCACTTT
TRBJ2-3,.,TRBV7-9,few,CASSLYGVSTDTQYF,TGTGCCAGCAGCTTATATGGAGTCAGCACAGATACGCAGTATTTT
TRBJ2-4,TRBD1,TRBV4-3,few,CASSQQTGLAKNIQYF,TGCGCCAGCAGCCAACAGACAGGGCTCGCCAAAAACATTCAGTACTTC
TRBJ2-5,TRBD2,TRBV7-7,.,CASSWASGGQQETQYF,TGTGCCAGCAGCTGGGCAAGCGGGGGGCAGCAAGAGACCCAGTACTTC
TRBJ1-3,TRBD1,TRBV4-3,few,CASSPGQGARGNTIYF,TGCGCCAGCAGCCCGGGACAGGGGGCGCGCGGAAACACCATATATTTT
TRBJ1-6,.,TRBV2,.,CASSERYNSPLHF,TGTGCCAGCAGTGAGCGGTATAATTCACCCCTCCACTTT
TRBJ1-3,.,TRBV3-1,.,CASSQSGSGNTIYF,TGTGCCAGCAGCCAGAGTGGGTCTGGAAACACCATATATTTT
TRBJ2-5,TRBD1,TRBV4-1,few,CASSHPGQRETQYF,TGCGCCAGCAGCCACCCGGGACAGAGAGAGACCCAGTACTTC
TRBJ2-3,.,TRBV11-2,many,CASSSPGTKGDTQYF,TGTGCCAGCAGCTCACCGGGGACCAAGGGAGATACGCAGTATTTT
TRBJ1-6,.,TRBV6-2/TRBV6-3,.,CASKVIRSLDSPLHF,TGTGCCAGCAAAGTCATCAGGTCGCTGGATTCACCCCTCCACTTT
TRBJ2-2,TRBD2,TRBV29-1,few,CSVSSSGGTGELFF,TGCAGCGTTTCATCTAGCGGGGGGACCGGGGAGCTGTTTTTT
TRBJ2-1,.,TRBV9,many,CASSPSGSSYNEQFF,TGTGCCAGCAGCCCCTCGGGCAGCTCCTACAATGAGCAGTTCTTC
TRBJ1-2,.,TRBV14,.,CASSQDRSGDYGYTF,TGTGCCAGCAGCCAAGATCGGTCGGGGGACTATGGCTACACCTTC
TRBJ1-5,.,TRBV6-1,.,CASSEITGQPQHF,TGTGCCAGCAGTGAAATTACTGGACAGCCCCAGCATTTT
TRBJ1-4,.,TRBV3-1,.,CASSQDLGFGKLFF,TGTGCCAGCAGCCAAGATCTTGGGTTCGGAAAACTGTTTTTT
TRBJ2-2,.,TRBV4-1,.,CASSRAYPNTGELFF,TGCGCCAGCAGCCGGGCCTACCCGAACACCGGGGAGCTGTTTTTT
TRBJ2-3,TRBD1,TRBV10-3,.,CAIGTGADTQYF,TGTGCCATCGGGACAGGGGCAGATACGCAGTATTTT
TRBJ2-7,.,TRBV6-5,few,CASGLQGGIYEQYF,TGTGCCAGCGGTTTGCAGGGGGGGATCTACGAGCAGTACTTC
TRBJ1-1,.,TRBV2,.,CASARGGEAFF,TGTGCCAGCGCGAGGGGTGGTGAAGCTTTCTTT
TRBJ2-1,TRBD2,TRBV2,.,CASSEGTSGNEQFF,TGTGCCAGCAGTGAGGGGACTAGCGGCAATGAGCAGTTCTTC
TRBJ2-5,.,TRBV7-9,many,CASSPKGEETQYF,TGTGCCAGCAGCCCCAAAGGTGAAGAGACCCAGTACTTC
TRBJ1-4,.,TRBV5-1,medium-sized,CASSLGPSGDGEKLFF,TGCGCCAGCAGCTTGGGTCCGTCGGGAGATGGGGAAAAACTGTTTTTT
TRBJ1-5,.,TRBV6-4,few,CASSDSNREQPQHF,TGTGCCAGCAGTGACTCGAACAGGGAGCAGCCCCAGCATTTT
TRBJ1-1,.,TRBV11-3,.,CASSLQKNTEAFF,TGTGCCAGCAGCTTGCAGAAGAACACTGAAGCTTTCTTT
TRBJ2-1,TRBD2,TRBV4-1,.,CASSAREAGAFPEQFF,TGCGCCAGCAGCGCCCGGGAAGCGGGGGCCTTTCCTGAGCAGTTCTTC
TRBJ2-3,TRBD2,TRBV12-3/TRBV12-4,.,CASGPSGGATDTQYF,TGTGCCAGCGGCCCCTCGGGGGGGGCCACAGATACGCAGTATTTT
TRBJ1-1,.,TRBV29-1,few,CSVDVRNTEAFF,TGCAGCGTTGACGTGAGGAACACTGAAGCTTTCTTT
TRBJ2-2,.,TRBV5-1,.,CASSFGRMNTGELFF,TGCGCCAGCAGCTTTGGCAGGATGAACACCGGGGAGCTGTTTTTT
TRBJ1-2,.,TRBV10-3,.,CAIAGMTNYGYTF,TGTGCCATCGCCGGGATGACAAACTATGGCTACACCTTC
TRBJ2-3,.,TRBV9,few,CASSAMGGHTDTQYF,TGTGCCAGCAGCGCGATGGGGGGACACACAGATACGCAGTATTTT
TRBJ2-5,.,TRBV7-8,few,CASSLGSGGGGLETQYF,TGTGCCAGCAGCTTAGGGTCTGGAGGGGGTGGTTTGGAGACCCAGTACTTC
TRBJ2-1,TRBD2,TRBV7-3,few,CASSSAGGPYEQFF,TGTGCCAGCAGCTCTGCGGGGGGGCCATATGAGCAGTTCTTC
TRBJ1-5,.,TRBV29-1,.,CSVGADNQPQHF,TGCAGCGTTGGGGCCGACAATCAGCCCCAGCATTTT
TRBJ2-3,.,TRBV5-1,.,CASSLYLAAGGTDTQYF,TGCGCCAGCAGCTTATACCTCGCGGCAGGGGGCACAGATACGCAGTATTTT
TRBJ2-3,.,TRBV5-1,.,CASSLDPRTDTQYF,TGCGCCAGCAGCTTGGACCCGCGCACAGATACGCAGTATTTT
TRBJ2-2,.,TRBV5-1,few,CASSLEWGLAGELFF,TGCGCCAGCAGCTTGGAGTGGGGCCTGGCCGGGGAGCTGTTTTTT
TRBJ2-4,TRBD1,TRBV9,.,CASSAPPDRAKNIQYF,TGTGCCAGCAGCGCCCCTCCGGACAGGGCCAAAAACATTCAGTACTTC
TRBJ1-2,TRBD1,TRBV24-1,.,CATSGRGGHGYTF,TGTGCCACCAGCGGCAGGGGGGGACATGGCTACACCTTC
TRBJ1-5,.,TRBV24-1,few,CATSDRTGNQPQHF,TGTGCCACCAGTGATAGGACAGGCAATCAGCCCCAGCATTTT
TRBJ2-1,TRBD2,TRBV7-2,few,CASSAPGTSGGFPLSYNEQFF,TGTGCCAGCAGCGCCCCTGGGACTAGCGGGGGGTTCCCCCTCTCCTACAATGAGCAGTTCTTC
TRBJ1-2,.,TRBV4-2,few,CASSQARGDGYTF,TGTGCCAGCAGCCAAGCCCGAGGGGACGGCTACACCTTC
TRBJ1-1,.,TRBV29-1,.,CSVFLEKAFF,TGCAGCGTATTCTTGGAGAAAGCTTTCTTT
TRBJ1-2,.,TRBV7-9,.,CASNSGVAGTSNYGYTF,TGTGCCAGCAACTCGGGGGTGGCAGGAACTTCTAACTATGGCTACACCTTC